This T cell receptor beta chain was captured by sequencing in a study of response to subunit inactivated influenza vaccine. Worth noting for this clonotype: The antigen remains unidentified.

Germline values: CDR1 DFQATT, CDR2 SNEGSKA (reference sequence). Trimming cost V 1 base and J 6 bases, with 15 bases left between them. The CDR3 loop spans 15 amino acids. General observations from the study: It was suggested by the authors that few new T cells are recruited by each seasonal influenza vaccination.

TCRdb redid the calling of the RT-PCR reads with MiXCR, one entry per CDR3 protein. This sample yields 650,000 to 850,000 distinct CDR3 sequences, of which approximately 15% are seen a single time; 5.5% to 8% belongs to the top ten. Specimen: PBMCs from blood, collected 14 to 15 days before vaccination. The V and J genes are TRBV20-1 and TRBJ2-2; D possibly uses TRBD1 or TRBD2 (6 bases each). The source is a man in his fifties or sixties who received an inactivated influenza vaccine. CDR3 DNA sequence: TGCAGTGCTAGAGGCCAAGGGGGGAGTCCCGGGGAGCTGTTTTTT. This codes for CSARGQGGSPGELFF.